Listed here are 5 T cell receptor beta chains from one sample, sequenced in a study of a mutant IDH1 vaccine in newly diagnosed glioma (dated by TCRdb to about 2021). The sample's time point label, in plain terms: baseline, week 1 (first vaccination visit). The sample's treatment or condition, from its label and the paper: pre-vaccination baseline after standard-of-care therapy. Library construction relied on the immunoSEQ multiplex PCR assay. TCRdb stores this immuneACCESS table with in-frame sequences only. Part of the clones is absent; in the studies checked, under half of the shortfall reflects unresolved V genes, and no reason is known for the rest. In this sample the table shows about 16,000 clones, over 75% of which occur a single time. The ten biggest clones cover around 9% of the sample. Specimen: PBMCs, collected from a glioma patient treated with radiotherapy, temozolomide or both. The origin of the receptors is a middle-aged woman with glioma. Some clones in this sample may be carry-over from other donors' samples.

The V gene is TRBV28, the J gene TRBJ1-1; 7 bases match TRBD1. Germline values: CDR1 MDHEN, CDR2 SYDVKM. This CDR3 spans 13 amino acids. V gave up 8 bases and J gave up 2 bases; unmatched junction bases: 5. The CDR3, as DNA: TGTGCCAGCGGGGGACAGCCTAACACTGAAGCTTTCTTT. Amino acid sequence: CASGGQPNTEAFF.

J is TRBJ1-2 and V is TRBV9, with unresolved D. This CDR3 spans 12 amino acids. CDR1 is SGDLS and CDR2 is YYNGEE in the germline V gene. The ends were cut back, 4 bases at V and 7 bases at J, with 11 bases in the middle. The CDR3 here is CASSSYHGGYTF. The CDR3 bases are TGTGCCAGCAGCTCCTATCATGGTGGCTACACCTTC.

The genes are TRBV6-1 and TRBJ1-1; no firm D call. Germline CDR1 and CDR2: MNHNS and SASEGT. The length of the CDR3 is 13 residues. With 6 bases removed from V and 1 base from J, the gap between germline ends came to 9 bases. CDR3 loop: CASSRRENTEAFF. The CDR3 coding sequence is TGTGCCAGCAGCCGACGAGAGAACACTGAAGCTTTCTTT.

This clone showed up just a few times. CDR3 nucleotide sequence: TGTGCCAGCAGCTTGGCCAGATTAAGGACAAGGAACACCGGGGAGCTGTTTTTT. Translating gives CASSLARLRTRNTGELFF. The chain carries TRBV5-7 and TRBJ2-2; possibly TRBD1 for D (5 bases). TRBV5-7 is an ORF; its function is uncertain. The CDR3 extends over 18 amino acids. V was shortened by 0 bases and J by 1 base, with 16 bases between the two germline ends.

The chain has TRBV19 and TRBJ1-1; 7 positions match TRBD1. Germline CDR1 reads LNHDA; CDR2 reads SQIVND (reference sequence). The CDR3 sequence is 16 residues long. J gave up 7 bases and V 0 bases, and 11 bases lay outside the gene matches. The CDR3 protein is CASSIDLLGGGGEAFF. CDR3 DNA: TGTGCCAGTAGTATAGATCTATTAGGAGGGGGCGGTGAAGCTTTCTTT.